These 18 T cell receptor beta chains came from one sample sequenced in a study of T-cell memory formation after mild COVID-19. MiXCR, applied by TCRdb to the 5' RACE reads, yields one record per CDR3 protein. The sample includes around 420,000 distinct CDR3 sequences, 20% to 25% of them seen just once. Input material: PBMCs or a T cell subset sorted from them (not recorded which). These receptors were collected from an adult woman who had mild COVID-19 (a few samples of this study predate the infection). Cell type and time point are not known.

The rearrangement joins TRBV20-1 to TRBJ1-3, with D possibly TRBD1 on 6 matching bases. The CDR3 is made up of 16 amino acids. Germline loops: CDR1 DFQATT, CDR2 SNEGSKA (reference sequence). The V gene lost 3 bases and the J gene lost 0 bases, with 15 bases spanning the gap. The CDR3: CSARGTSSGSGNTIYF. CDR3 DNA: TGCAGTGCTAGGGGGACATCCAGCGGCTCTGGAAACACCATATATTTT.

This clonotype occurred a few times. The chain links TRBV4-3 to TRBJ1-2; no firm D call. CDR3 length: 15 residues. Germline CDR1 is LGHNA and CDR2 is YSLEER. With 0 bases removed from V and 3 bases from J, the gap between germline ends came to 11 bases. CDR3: CASSQDQAGYYGYTF. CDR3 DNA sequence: TGCGCCAGCAGCCAAGATCAAGCGGGATACTATGGCTACACCTTC.

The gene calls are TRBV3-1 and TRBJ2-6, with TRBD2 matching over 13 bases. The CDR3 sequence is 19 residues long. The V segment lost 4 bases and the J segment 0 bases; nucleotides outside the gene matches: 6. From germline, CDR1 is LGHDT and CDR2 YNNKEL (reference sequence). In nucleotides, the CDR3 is TGTGCCAGCAGCCGACTAGCGGGGGGTCCTAGCTCTGGGGCCAACGTCCTGACTTTC. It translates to CASSRLAGGPSSGANVLTF.

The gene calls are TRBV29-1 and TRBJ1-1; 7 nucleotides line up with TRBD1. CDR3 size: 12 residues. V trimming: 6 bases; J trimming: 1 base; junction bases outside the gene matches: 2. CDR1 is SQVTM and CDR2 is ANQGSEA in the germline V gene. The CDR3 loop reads CSVRTGNTEAFF. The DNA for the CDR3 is TGCAGCGTCCGGACAGGGAACACTGAAGCTTTCTTT.

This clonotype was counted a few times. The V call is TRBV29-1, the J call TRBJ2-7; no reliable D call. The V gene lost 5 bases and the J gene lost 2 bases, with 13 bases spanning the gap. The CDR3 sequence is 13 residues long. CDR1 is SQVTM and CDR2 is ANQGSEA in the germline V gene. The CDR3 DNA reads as TGCAGCGTTCCAGGATACAACCCCTACGAGCAGTACTTC. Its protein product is CSVPGYNPYEQYF.

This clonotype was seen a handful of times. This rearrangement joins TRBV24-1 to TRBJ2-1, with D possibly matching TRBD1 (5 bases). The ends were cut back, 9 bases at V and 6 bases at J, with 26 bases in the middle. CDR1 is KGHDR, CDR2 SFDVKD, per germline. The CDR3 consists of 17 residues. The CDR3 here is CATLVTATPFQFNEQFF. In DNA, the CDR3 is TGTGCCACCTTGGTGACAGCTACCCCCTTCCAATTCAATGAGCAGTTCTTC.

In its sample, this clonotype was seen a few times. The CDR3 sequence: CATSRAAGRNSPLHF. Written as DNA, the CDR3 is TGTGCCACCAGCAGAGCGGCAGGGCGGAATTCACCCCTCCACTTT. The rearrangement joins TRBV15 to TRBJ1-6; D possibly corresponds to TRBD1 (5 bases). The CDR3 sequence is 15 residues long. The V gene's germline CDR1 is LNHNV and CDR2 YYDKDF (reference sequence). Between the trimmed V and J ends, which lost 1 base and 7 bases, there was a span of 11 bases.

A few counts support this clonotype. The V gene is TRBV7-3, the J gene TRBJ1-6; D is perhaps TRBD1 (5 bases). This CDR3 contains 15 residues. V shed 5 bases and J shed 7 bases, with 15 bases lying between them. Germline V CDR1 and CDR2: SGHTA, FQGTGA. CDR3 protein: CASSPTGTVNSPLHF. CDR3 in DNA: TGTGCCAGCAGCCCCACCGGGACGGTAAATTCACCCCTCCACTTT.

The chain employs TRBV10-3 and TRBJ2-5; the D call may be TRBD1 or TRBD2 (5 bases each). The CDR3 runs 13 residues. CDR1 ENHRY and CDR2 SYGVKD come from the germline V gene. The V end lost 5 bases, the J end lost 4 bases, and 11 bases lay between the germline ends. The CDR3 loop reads CAISSGLTETQYF. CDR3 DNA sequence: TGTGCCATCAGTTCGGGGCTTACAGAGACCCAGTACTTC.

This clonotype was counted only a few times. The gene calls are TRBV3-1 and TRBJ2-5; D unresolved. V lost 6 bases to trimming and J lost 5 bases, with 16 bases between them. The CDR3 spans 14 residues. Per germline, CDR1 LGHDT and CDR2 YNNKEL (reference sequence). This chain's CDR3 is CASRQYEFPETQYF. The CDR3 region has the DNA TGTGCCAGCAGACAATACGAGTTCCCTGAGACCCAGTACTTC.

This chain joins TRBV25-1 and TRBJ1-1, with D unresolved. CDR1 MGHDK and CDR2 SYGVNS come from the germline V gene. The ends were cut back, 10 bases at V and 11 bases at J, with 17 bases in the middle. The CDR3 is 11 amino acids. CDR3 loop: CATLVGGRAFF. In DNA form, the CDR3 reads TGTGCCACCTTGGTCGGAGGGAGGGCTTTCTTT.

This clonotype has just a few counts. The CDR3 nucleotides read TGTGCCACCAGTGATTTCGGCGAGGGTTATTCACCCCTCCACTTT. This sequence encodes CATSDFGEGYSPLHF. This chain uses TRBV24-1 with TRBJ1-6; D gene ambiguous. The germline V and J ends were trimmed by 1 base and 8 bases, with 11 bases remaining between them. The CDR3 spans 15 residues. Germline loops: CDR1 KGHDR, CDR2 SFDVKD.

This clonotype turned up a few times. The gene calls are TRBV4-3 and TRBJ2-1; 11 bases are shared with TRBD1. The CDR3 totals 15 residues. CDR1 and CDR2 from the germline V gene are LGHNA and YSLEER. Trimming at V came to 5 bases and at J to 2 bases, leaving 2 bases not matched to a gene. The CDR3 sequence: CASSWGQGAYNEQFF. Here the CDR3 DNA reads TGCGCCAGCAGCTGGGGACAGGGGGCCTACAATGAGCAGTTCTTC.

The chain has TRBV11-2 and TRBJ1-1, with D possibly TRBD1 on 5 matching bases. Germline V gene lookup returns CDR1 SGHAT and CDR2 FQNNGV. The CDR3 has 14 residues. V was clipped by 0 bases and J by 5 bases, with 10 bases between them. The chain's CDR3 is CASSLDPGGTEAFF. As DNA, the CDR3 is TGTGCCAGCAGCTTAGATCCTGGGGGAACTGAAGCTTTCTTT.

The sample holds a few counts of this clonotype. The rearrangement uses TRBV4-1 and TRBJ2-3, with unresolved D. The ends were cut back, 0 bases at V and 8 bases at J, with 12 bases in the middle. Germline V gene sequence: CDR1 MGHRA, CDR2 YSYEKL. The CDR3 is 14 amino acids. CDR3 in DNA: TGCGCCAGCAGCCAAGAAGGCTCCCTTGCTACGCAGTATTTT. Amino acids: CASSQEGSLATQYF.

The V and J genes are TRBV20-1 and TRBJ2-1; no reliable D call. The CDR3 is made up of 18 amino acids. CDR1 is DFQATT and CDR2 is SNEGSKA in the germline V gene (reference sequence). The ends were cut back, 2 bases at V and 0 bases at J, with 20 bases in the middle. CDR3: CSARLARATTSSYNEQFF. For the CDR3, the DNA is TGCAGTGCTAGACTTGCCCGGGCTACCACGAGCTCCTACAATGAGCAGTTCTTC.

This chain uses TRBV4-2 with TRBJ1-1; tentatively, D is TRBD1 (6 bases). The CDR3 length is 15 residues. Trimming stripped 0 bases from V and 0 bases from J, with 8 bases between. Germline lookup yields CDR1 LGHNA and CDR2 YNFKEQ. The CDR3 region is CASSQERGMNTEAFF. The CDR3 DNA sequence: TGTGCCAGCAGCCAAGAGAGGGGGATGAACACTGAAGCTTTCTTT.

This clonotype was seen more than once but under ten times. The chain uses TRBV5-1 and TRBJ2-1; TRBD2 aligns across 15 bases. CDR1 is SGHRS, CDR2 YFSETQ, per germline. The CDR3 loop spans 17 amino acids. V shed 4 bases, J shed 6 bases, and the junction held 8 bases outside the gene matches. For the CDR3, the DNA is TGCGCCAGCAGCCCGGGACTAGCGGGGGGTAGTTCCAATGAGCAGTTCTTC. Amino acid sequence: CASSPGLAGGSSNEQFF.